This T cell receptor beta chain appears in the sequencing data of a study of resident and recirculating memory T cells in vitiligo (dated 2018 in TCRdb). About the investigation overall: For TCR beta sequencing, each of a few stable vitiligo patients provided PBMCs along with epidermis taken by shave biopsy from two lesional and two nonlesional sites. The goal of the human TCR beta sequencing was to check whether lesional vitiligo skin contained specific clones that differed from the clones found in nonlesional skin and blood. Without cell sorting, samples were homogenized immediately before genomic DNA was extracted using the Qiagen DNeasy Blood & Tissue Kit. General study outcomes and caveats: Overlap and correlation analysis found no significant repertoire overlap between any two biopsies, even biopsies from the same patient, apart from each lesion compared with itself. Because TCR sequences were not shared across biopsy sites or across patients, the findings suggest that different lesions are infiltrated by different T cell clones, a pattern described as private specificity. No unique dominant TCR clone was detected, and variation in clonality was observed among vitiligo lesions. Future mechanistic studies are needed so that the relative contributions of the lesion-infiltrating T cell clones and of human Trm versus Tcm pools can be evaluated.

TCR beta chains were amplified from genomic DNA using the immunoSEQ hsTCRB kit. TCR beta libraries were sequenced on an Illumina MiSeq instrument by the immunoSEQ service. In the source study's methods: Repertoire data were analyzed using the immunoSEQ Analyzer. TCRdb retrieved this table from immuneACCESS and kept in-frame rearrangements only. Not all clones are present; in checked studies, unresolved V genes account for under half, and no reason is known for the remainder. The DNA gave D and trimming, while V, J and clone size come from that table. The sample profile shows more than 70,000 clones; 92% of them were found once. The biggest ten clones account for approximately 5.4% of the sample. Vitiligo counted as stable when lesions had not changed during the previous 6 months. To qualify as stable, patients additionally needed to show no confetti depigmentation, which is a clinical sign of active vitiligo. Any patient who had received treatment in the previous three months was excluded. PBMCs were isolated from heparinized blood by Ficoll density gradient centrifugation and then flash-frozen.

As for this clone: Which antigen it targets is not known. The input lacks base qualities; no much larger clone sits a single base away.

From its cysteine to its phenylalanine, the CDR3 spans 16 amino acids. The read is trimmed to its CDR3 DNA, 48 bases read in frame from base 1. V is cut by 0 bases and J by 4 bases, and the space between the germline ends is 15 bases. CDR1 is given as SGHDN and CDR2 as FVKESK, both from the germline V gene. The sequence derives from a male donor with vitiligo. The specimen sequenced was blood. The sequence joins TRBV14 to TRBJ1-2, and TRBD1 may be the D gene, going by 5 matching bases. The nucleotide sequence is TGTGCCAGCAGCCAAGATCCGGCGGGGGACGTCTATGGCTACACCTTC. The resulting protein is CASSQDPAGDVYGYTF.